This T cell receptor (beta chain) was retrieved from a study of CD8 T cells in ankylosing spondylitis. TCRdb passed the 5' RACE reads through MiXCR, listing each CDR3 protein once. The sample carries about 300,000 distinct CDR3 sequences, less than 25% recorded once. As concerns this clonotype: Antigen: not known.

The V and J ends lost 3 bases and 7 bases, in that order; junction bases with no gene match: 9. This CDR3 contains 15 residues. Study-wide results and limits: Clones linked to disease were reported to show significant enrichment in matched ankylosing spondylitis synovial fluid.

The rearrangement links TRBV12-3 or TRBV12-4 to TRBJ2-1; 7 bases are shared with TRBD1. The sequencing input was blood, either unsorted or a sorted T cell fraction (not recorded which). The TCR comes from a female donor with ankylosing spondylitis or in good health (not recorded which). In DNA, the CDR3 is TGTGCCAGCAGTTTCGGTAGGGGGCGAACGAATGAGCAGTTCTTC. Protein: CASSFGRGRTNEQFF.